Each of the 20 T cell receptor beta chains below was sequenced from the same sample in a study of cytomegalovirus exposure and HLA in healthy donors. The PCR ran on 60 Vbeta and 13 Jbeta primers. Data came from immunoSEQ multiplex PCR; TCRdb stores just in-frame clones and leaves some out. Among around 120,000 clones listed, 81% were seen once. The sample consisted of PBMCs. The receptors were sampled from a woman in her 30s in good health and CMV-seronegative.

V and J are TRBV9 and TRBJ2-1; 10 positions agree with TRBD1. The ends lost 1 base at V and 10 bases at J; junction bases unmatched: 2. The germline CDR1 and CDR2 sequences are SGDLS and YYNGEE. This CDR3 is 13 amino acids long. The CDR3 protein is CASSVRTGGEQFF. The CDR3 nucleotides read TGTGCCAGCAGCGTACGGACAGGGGGAGAGCAGTTCTTC.

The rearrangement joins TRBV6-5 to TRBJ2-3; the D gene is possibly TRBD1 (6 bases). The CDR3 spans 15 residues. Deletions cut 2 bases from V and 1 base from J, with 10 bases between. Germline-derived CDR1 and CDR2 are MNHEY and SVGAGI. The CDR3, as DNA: TGTGCCAGCAGTTACGGACAGATAGGCACAGATACGCAGTATTTT. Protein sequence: CASSYGQIGTDTQYF.

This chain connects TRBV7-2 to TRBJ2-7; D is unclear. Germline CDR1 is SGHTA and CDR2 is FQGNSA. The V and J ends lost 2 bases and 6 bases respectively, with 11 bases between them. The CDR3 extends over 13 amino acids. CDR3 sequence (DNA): TGTGCCAGCAGCTTAATAAAGAGAGGCGAGCAGTACTTC. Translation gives CASSLIKRGEQYF.

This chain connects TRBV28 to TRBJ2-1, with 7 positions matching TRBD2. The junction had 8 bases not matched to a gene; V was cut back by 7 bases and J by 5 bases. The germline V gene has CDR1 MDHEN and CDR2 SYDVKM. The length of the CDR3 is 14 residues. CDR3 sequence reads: CASIGGGTHNEQFF. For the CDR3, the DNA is TGTGCCAGCATCGGGGGAGGGACCCACAATGAGCAGTTCTTC.

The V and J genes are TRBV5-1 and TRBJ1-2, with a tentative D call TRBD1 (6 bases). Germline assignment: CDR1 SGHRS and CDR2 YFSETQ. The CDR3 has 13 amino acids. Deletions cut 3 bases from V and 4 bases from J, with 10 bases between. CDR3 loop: CASSSGERYGYTF. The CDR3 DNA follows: TGCGCCAGCAGCTCAGGGGAGCGCTATGGCTACACCTTC. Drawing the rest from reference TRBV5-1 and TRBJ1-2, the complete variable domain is KAGVTQTPRYLIKTRGQQVTLSCSPISGHRSVSWYQQTPGQGLQFLFEYFSETQRNKGNFPGRFSGRQFSNSRSEMNVSTLELGDSALYLCASSSGERYGYTFGSGTRLTVV.

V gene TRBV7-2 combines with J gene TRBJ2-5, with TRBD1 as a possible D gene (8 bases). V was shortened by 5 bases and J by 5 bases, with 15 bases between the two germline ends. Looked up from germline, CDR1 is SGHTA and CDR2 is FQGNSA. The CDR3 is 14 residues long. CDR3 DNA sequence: TGTGCCAGCAGCCCGTCACAGGGGGGGGAGACCCAGTACTTC. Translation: CASSPSQGGETQYF.

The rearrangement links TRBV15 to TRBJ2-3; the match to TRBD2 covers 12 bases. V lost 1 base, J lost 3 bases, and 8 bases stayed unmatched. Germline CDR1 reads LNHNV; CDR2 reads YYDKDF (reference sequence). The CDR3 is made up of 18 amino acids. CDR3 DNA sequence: TGTGCCACCAGCAGAGCTACTTCCGGGACTAGCGGGACAGATACGCAGTATTTT. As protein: CATSRATSGTSGTDTQYF.

The CDR3 is CASSHRDRAYEQYF. CDR3 DNA sequence: TGTGCCAGCAGTCACCGGGACAGGGCCTACGAGCAGTACTTC. This chain joins TRBV6-4 and TRBJ2-7; the match to TRBD1 covers 9 bases. J lost 2 bases, V lost 5 bases, and 4 bases had no gene match. Germline assignment: CDR1 MRHNA and CDR2 SNTAGT. CDR3 length equals 14 residues.

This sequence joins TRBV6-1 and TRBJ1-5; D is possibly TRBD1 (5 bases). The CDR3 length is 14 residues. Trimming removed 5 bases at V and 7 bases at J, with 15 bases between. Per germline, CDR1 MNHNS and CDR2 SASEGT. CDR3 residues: CASSQPGLGQPQHF. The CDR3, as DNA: TGTGCCAGCAGTCAACCAGGGCTAGGGCAGCCCCAGCATTTT.

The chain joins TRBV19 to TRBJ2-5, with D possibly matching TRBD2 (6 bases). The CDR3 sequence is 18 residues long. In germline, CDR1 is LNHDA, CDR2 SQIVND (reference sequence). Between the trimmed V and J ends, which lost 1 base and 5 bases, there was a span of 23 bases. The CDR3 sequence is CASSIVVHGGITEETQYF. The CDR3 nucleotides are TGTGCCAGTAGTATAGTTGTTCATGGCGGGATTACGGAGGAGACCCAGTACTTC.

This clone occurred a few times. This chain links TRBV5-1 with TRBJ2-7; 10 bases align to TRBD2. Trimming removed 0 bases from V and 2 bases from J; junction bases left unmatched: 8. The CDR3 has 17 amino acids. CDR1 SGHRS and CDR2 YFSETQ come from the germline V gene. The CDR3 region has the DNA TGCGCCAGCAGCTTGGAGGCTAGCGGGAGAAATCCCTACGAGCAGTACTTC. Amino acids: CASSLEASGRNPYEQYF.

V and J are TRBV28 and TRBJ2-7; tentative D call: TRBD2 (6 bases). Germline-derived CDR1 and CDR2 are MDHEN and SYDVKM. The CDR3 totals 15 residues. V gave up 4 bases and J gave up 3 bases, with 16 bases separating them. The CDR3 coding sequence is TGTGCCAGCAGTTCCTTCGGGGGACGGAGCTACGAGCAGTACTTC. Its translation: CASSSFGGRSYEQYF.

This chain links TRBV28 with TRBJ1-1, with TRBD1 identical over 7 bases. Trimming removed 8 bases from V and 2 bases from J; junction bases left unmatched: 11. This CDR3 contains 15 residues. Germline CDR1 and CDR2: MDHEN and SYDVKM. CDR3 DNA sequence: TGTGCCAGCGCACAGGGGTCGGTTCTAAACACTGAAGCTTTCTTT. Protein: CASAQGSVLNTEAFF.

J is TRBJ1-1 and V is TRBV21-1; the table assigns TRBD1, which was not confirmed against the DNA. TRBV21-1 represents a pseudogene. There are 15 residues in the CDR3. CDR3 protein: CASSRPEGENTEAFF. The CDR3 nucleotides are TGTGCCAGCAGCCGACCTGAGGGGGAGAACACTGAAGCTTTCTTT.

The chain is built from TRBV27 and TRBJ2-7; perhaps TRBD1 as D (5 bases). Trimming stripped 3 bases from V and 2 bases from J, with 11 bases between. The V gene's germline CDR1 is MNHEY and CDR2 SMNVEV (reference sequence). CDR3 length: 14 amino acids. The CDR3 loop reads CASSLAREAYEQYF. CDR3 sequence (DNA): TGTGCCAGCAGTTTGGCCAGGGAAGCCTACGAGCAGTACTTC.

Here the CDR3 reads CASSLNRGNEQFF. DNA for the CDR3: TGTGCCAGCAGCTTAAACAGGGGGAATGAGCAGTTCTTC. V usage is TRBV7-3 and J usage is TRBJ2-1; 8 nucleotides agree with TRBD1. CDR1 and CDR2 from the germline V gene are SGHTA and FQGTGA. The CDR3 spans 13 residues. Unmatched junction bases numbered 0, after V lost 1 base and J lost 7 bases.

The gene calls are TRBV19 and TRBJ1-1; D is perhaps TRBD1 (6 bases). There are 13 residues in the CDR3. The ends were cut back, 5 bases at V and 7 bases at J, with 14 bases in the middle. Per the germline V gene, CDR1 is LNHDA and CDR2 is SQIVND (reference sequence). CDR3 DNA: TGTGCCAGTAGTGGCACAGGGAGGGGTGAAGCTTTCTTT. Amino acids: CASSGTGRGEAFF.

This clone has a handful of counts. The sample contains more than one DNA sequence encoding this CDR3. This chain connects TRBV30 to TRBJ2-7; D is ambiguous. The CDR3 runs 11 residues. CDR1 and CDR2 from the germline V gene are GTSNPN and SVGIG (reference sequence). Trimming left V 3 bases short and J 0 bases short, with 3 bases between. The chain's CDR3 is CAWSVSYEQYF. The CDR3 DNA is TGTGCCTGGAGCGTCTCCTACGAGCAGTACTTC.

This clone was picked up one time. CDR3 bases: TGTGCCAGCAGCGCGACAGGATACAATGAGCAGTTCTTC. This encodes CASSATGYNEQFF. The rearrangement joins TRBV9 to TRBJ2-1; D perhaps matches TRBD1 (6 bases). The V end was cut by 3 bases, the J end by 4 bases, with 8 bases between. CDR3 length: 13 residues. Germline V gives CDR1 SGDLS, CDR2 YYNGEE.

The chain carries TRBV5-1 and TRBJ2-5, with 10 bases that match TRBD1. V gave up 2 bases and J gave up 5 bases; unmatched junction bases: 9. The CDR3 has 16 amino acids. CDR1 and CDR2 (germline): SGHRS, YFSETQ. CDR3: CASSFFAGQGLETQYF. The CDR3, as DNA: TGCGCCAGCAGCTTTTTTGCGGGACAGGGGCTGGAGACCCAGTACTTC.